Listed below are T cell receptor beta chains from one sample, sequenced in a study of cytomegalovirus exposure and HLA in healthy donors. Here immunoSEQ multiplex PCR was the method, and the copy in TCRdb shows in-frame clones only, minus some. The table lists 250,000 to 350,000 clones, about nine tenths of them singletons. Sequencing used PBMCs. The origin of the receptors is a man between 40 and 49 years old in good health and CMV-seropositive. The CDR3 runs from the conserved cysteine through the conserved F or W.

TRBV6-6	TRBJ2-7	CASSYEPPYEQYF
TRBV21-1	TRBJ2-5	CASSNYWQGRCQETQYF
TRBV7-2	TRBJ2-1	CASSFGGGHNEQFF
TRBV5-1	TRBJ1-1	CASSLAGTTNTEAFF
TRBV6-6	TRBJ2-1	CASSYSPSGSNEQFF
TRBV5-1	TRBJ2-3	CASSLRDRGTDTQYF
TRBV2	TRBJ2-3	CASTPESGRVDTQYF
TRBV2	TRBJ2-1	CASSVPTSGLFNEQFF
TRBV27	TRBJ2-1	CASSFSSSYNEQFF
TRBV28	TRBJ1-5	CASSLASHRQGANQPQHF
TRBV19	TRBJ1-1	CASSFRVNTEAFF
TRBV2	TRBJ1-5	CASSHQGGGNQPQHF
TRBV28	TRBJ1-5	CASTSDRGRFQPQHF
TRBV15	TRBJ2-7	CATSRERLAGDSGDYEQYF
TRBV7-9	TRBJ1-2	CSSSLVVDRGRGYTF